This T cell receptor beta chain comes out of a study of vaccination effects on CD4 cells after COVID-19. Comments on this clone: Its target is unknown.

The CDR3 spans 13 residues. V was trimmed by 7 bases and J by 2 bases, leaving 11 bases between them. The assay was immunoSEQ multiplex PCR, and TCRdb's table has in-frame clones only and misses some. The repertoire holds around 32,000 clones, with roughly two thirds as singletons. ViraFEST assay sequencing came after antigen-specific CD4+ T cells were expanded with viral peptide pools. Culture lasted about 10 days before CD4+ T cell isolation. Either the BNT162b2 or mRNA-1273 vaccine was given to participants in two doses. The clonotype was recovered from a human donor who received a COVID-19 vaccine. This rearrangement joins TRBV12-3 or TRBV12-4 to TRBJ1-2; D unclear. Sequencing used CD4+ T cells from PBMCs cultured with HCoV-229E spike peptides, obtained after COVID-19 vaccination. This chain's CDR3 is CASNIRGNYGYTF. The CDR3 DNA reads TGTGCCAGCAATATCCGTGGGAACTATGGCTACACCTTC.